The 32 T cell receptor beta chains given below trace back to one sample, sequenced in a study of shared clonotypes between healthy human individuals. Clones were read by immunoSEQ multiplex PCR, and TCRdb kept only the in-frame ones, dropping some. Altogether a few million clones are present, roughly 90% being singletons, with the ten largest covering approximately 0.41%. Input material: naive CD4+ T cells from PBMCs. The subset was: CD45RA+ positively selected. These receptors all come from a man aged 18 to 30 in good health. Some clones in this sample may be carry-over from other donors' samples.

This chain links TRBV5-4 with TRBJ2-3; 12 bases match TRBD2. CDR1 and CDR2 (germline): SGHNT, YYREEE (reference sequence). CDR3 size: 16 residues. The V gene end was trimmed by 4 bases and the J gene end by 5 bases; junction bases not matched to a gene: 8. CDR3 sequence (DNA): TGTGCCAGCAGCACGACTAGCGGGAGAATTCTAGATACGCAGTATTTT. This codes for CASSTTSGRILDTQYF.

The chain combines TRBV28 with TRBJ2-5; 12 bases match TRBD2. Germline CDR1 and CDR2: MDHEN and SYDVKM. The CDR3 loop spans 16 amino acids. V lost 6 bases, J lost 5 bases, and 10 bases stayed unmatched. CDR3 sequence: CASRPRLAGDGETQYF. In DNA, the CDR3 is TGTGCCAGCAGGCCTAGACTAGCGGGAGACGGGGAGACCCAGTACTTC. The full variable domain, its missing parts supplied by reference TRBV28 and TRBJ2-5, is DVKVTQSSRYLVKRTGEKVFLECVQDMDHENMFWYRQDPGLGLRLIYFSYDVKMKEKGDIPEGYSVSREKKERFSLILESASTNQTSMYLCASRPRLAGDGETQYFGPGTRLLVL.

V is TRBV5-5 and J is TRBJ1-5, with D tentatively TRBD1 (5 bases). Trimming pared 0 bases from V and 0 bases from J, leaving 7 bases between. The CDR3 spans 15 residues. Germline CDR1 is SGHKS and CDR2 is YYEKEE (reference sequence). The CDR3 sequence: CASSLGGNSNQPQHF. CDR3 sequence (DNA): TGTGCCAGCAGCTTGGGGGGGAATAGCAATCAGCCCCAGCATTTT.

In this sample, this clone turned up once. The chain links TRBV29-1 to TRBJ2-7; possible D gene TRBD1, 7 bases. Germline V lookup: CDR1 SQVTM, CDR2 ANQGSEA. The CDR3 has 14 amino acids. V was pared by 4 bases and J by 3 bases, with 16 bases between. As DNA, the CDR3 is TGCAGCGTTGCTGTCGGCAGGGGGGACTACGAGCAGTACTTC. Its translation is CSVAVGRGDYEQYF.

To note about this clone: Other nucleotide sequences in the sample specify the same CDR3. V and J are TRBV18 and TRBJ2-5; D gene ambiguous. Germline CDR1 and CDR2: KGHSH and LQKENI. V lost 3 bases and J 4 bases, leaving 6 bases between the germline ends. This CDR3 region has 12 residues. The CDR3 loop reads CASSPLRETQYF. The CDR3, as DNA: TGTGCCAGCTCACCTTTGCGAGAGACCCAGTACTTC. Full variable domain (outside the CDR3, taken from reference TRBV18 and TRBJ2-5): NAGVMQNPRHLVRRRGQEARLRCSPMKGHSHVYWYRQLPEEGLKFMVYLQKENIIDESGMPKERFSAEFPKEGPSILRIQQVVRGDSAAYFCASSPLRETQYFGPGTRLLVL.

This clone has only one observation. The J gene is TRBJ2-7, the V gene TRBV18; 12 bases align to TRBD2. This CDR3 comprises 15 residues. Germline CDR1 reads KGHSH; CDR2 reads LQKENI. Trimming at V came to 3 bases and at J to 2 bases, leaving 2 bases not matched to a gene. CDR3 in DNA: TGTGCCAGCTCACCGACTAGCGGGAGTCCCTACGAGCAGTACTTC. This encodes CASSPTSGSPYEQYF.

With respect to this clone: Other DNA sequences in this specimen translate into the identical CDR3. This chain links TRBV28 with TRBJ1-2, with D possibly TRBD1 on 5 matching bases. The CDR3 length is 12 residues. CDR1 and CDR2 from the germline V gene are MDHEN and SYDVKM. V shed 8 bases and J shed 4 bases, with 11 bases lying between them. CDR3 DNA sequence: TGTGCCAGCTCTGGGACGGGCTATGGCTACACCTTC. Amino acids: CASSGTGYGYTF.

With respect to this clone: The sample holds other DNA sequences that translate to the same CDR3. The chain has TRBV5-1 and TRBJ2-5; D gene uncertain. Germline V lookup: CDR1 SGHRS, CDR2 YFSETQ. Trimming cost V 2 bases and J 5 bases, with 10 bases left between them. The CDR3 sequence is 13 residues long. The CDR3 region has the DNA TGCGCCAGCAGCTTAGCTAGTGGGGAGACCCAGTACTTC. Translation gives CASSLASGETQYF.

The chain links TRBV18 to TRBJ1-3, with TRBD1 identical over 8 bases. J was trimmed by 2 bases and V by 4 bases; bases with no gene match: 7. The CDR3 runs 16 residues. Germline V CDR1 and CDR2: KGHSH, LQKENI. CDR3 sequence reads: CASSQTGTGPGNTIYF. Here the CDR3 DNA reads TGTGCCAGCTCACAGACCGGGACAGGCCCTGGAAACACCATATATTTT.

Note on this clone: The same CDR3 also results from other DNA sequences found in this sample. The CDR3 reads CASSRGPYEQYF. Here the CDR3 DNA reads TGCGCCAGCAGCCGGGGACCGTACGAGCAGTACTTC. The gene calls are TRBV5-1 and TRBJ2-7, with D possibly being TRBD1 or TRBD2 (5 bases each). Germline V gene sequence: CDR1 SGHRS, CDR2 YFSETQ. V lost 4 bases to trimming and J lost 4 bases, with 9 bases between them. CDR3 length: 12 residues.

The chain uses TRBV7-9 and TRBJ1-2; 8 bases are a match to TRBD1. In germline, CDR1 is SEHNR, CDR2 FQNEAQ (reference sequence). CDR3 length: 13 residues. V trimming: 5 bases; J trimming: 8 bases; junction bases outside the gene matches: 7. The CDR3 DNA reads TGTGCCAGCAGCATACAGGGGGACACGGGCTACACCTTC. Amino acid sequence: CASSIQGDTGYTF.

A word on this clone: An end of the junction does not agree with germline; a read error may underlie this. The chain uses TRBV7-8 and TRBJ2-3; 9 bases align to TRBD1. Germline loops: CDR1 SGHVS, CDR2 FQNEAQ. This CDR3 comprises 15 residues. The DNA for the CDR3 is TGTGCCAGCACCTTATTGGGACAGGGTTCCGATACGCAGTATTTT. This codes for CASTLLGQGSDTQYF.

The V gene is TRBV28, the J gene TRBJ2-7, with 7 nucleotides matching TRBD1. The CDR3 has 15 amino acids. V trimming: 6 bases; J trimming: 2 bases; junction bases outside the gene matches: 10. CDR1 and CDR2 (germline): MDHEN, SYDVKM. The CDR3 sequence is CASSTSGGSPYEQYF. CDR3 nucleotides: TGTGCCAGCAGCACGTCAGGGGGATCACCCTACGAGCAGTACTTC.

The chain joins TRBV28 to TRBJ2-5; possibly TRBD1 for D (5 bases). The J call may be mistaken, given a closer DNA end match to TRBJ2-7. The CDR3 has 15 residues. Germline V gives CDR1 MDHEN, CDR2 SYDVKM. Here the CDR3 reads CASSLHRISSYEQYF. The CDR3 DNA is TGTGCCAGCAGTTTACACAGGATAAGCTCCTACGAGCAGTACTTC.

This clone was seen a single time. The chain carries TRBV15 and TRBJ2-1, with D possibly being TRBD1 (5 bases). V lost 5 bases and J lost 9, with 23 bases in between. The length of the CDR3 is 16 residues. Germline V lookup: CDR1 LNHNV, CDR2 YYDKDF (reference sequence). The CDR3 nucleotides read TGTGCCACCAGCCACGCAGGTTCCAGGGCGGTTCGTGAGCAGTTCTTC. Translation gives CATSHAGSRAVREQFF.

This rearrangement joins TRBV7-2 to TRBJ2-7; 7 bases are shared with TRBD1. Trimming took 5 bases from V and 2 from J; bases not matched to a gene: 9. CDR3 length: 15 amino acids. Germline CDR1 and CDR2: SGHTA and FQGNSA. The CDR3 bases are TGTGCCAGCAGCCCCACTCCGGGACAGACCTACGAGCAGTACTTC. It specifies CASSPTPGQTYEQYF.

The rearrangement joins TRBV15 to TRBJ2-4; D could derive from TRBD1 or TRBD2 (5 bases each). CDR1 LNHNV and CDR2 YYDKDF come from the germline V gene (reference sequence). The CDR3 sequence is 15 residues long. Trimming left V 4 bases short and J 8 bases short, with 18 bases between. The CDR3 DNA follows: TGTGCCACCAGCAAGAGGGTGGCAGGGCAGGACATTCAGTACTTC. Translation gives CATSKRVAGQDIQYF.

In the case of this clone: In the same sample, other DNA sequences code for this CDR3. The V and J genes are TRBV2 and TRBJ1-1; D gene uncertain. CDR1 SNHLY and CDR2 FYNNEI come from the germline V gene. The CDR3 has 13 residues. Trimming left V 6 bases short and J 3 bases short, with 11 bases between. CDR3 loop: CASSGAGDTEAFF. CDR3 DNA sequence: TGTGCCAGCAGCGGTGCGGGAGACACTGAAGCTTTCTTT.

The J gene is TRBJ1-4, the V gene TRBV28; tentatively, D is TRBD1 (5 bases). Germline lookup yields CDR1 MDHEN and CDR2 SYDVKM. The CDR3 length is 16 residues. Trimming removed 4 bases at V and 6 bases at J, with 18 bases between. CDR3 nucleotides: TGTGCCAGCAGTTCGGGGTCTCTAGGGGAGGATGAAAAACTGTTTTTT. This sequence encodes CASSSGSLGEDEKLFF.

Note on this clone: Other nucleotide sequences from this sample produce the same CDR3. The rearrangement joins TRBV28 to TRBJ1-2, with 7 bases matching TRBD1. The CDR3 sequence is 13 residues long. The V gene end was trimmed by 5 bases and the J gene end by 3 bases; junction bases not matched to a gene: 3. Germline loops: CDR1 MDHEN, CDR2 SYDVKM. CDR3 residues: CASSPQGYYGYTF. DNA of the CDR3: TGTGCCAGCAGTCCACAGGGGTACTATGGCTACACCTTC.

V is TRBV29-1 and J is TRBJ2-7, with 8 bases fitting TRBD2. This CDR3 is 11 amino acids long. Germline CDR1 is SQVTM and CDR2 is ANQGSEA. V dropped 7 bases and J dropped 6; count of bases not matched to a gene: 5. The CDR3 nucleotides are TGCAGCGCTGCGGGAGGCCGCGAGCAGTACTTC. This encodes CSAAGGREQYF.

V and J are TRBV28 and TRBJ1-5, with D uncertain. V lost 8 bases to trimming and J lost 0 bases, with 11 bases between them. From germline, CDR1 is MDHEN and CDR2 SYDVKM. The CDR3 has 14 residues. CDR3 DNA: TGTGCCAGCTTGACACATTATAGCAATCAGCCCCAGCATTTT. This sequence encodes CASLTHYSNQPQHF.

J is TRBJ1-5 and V is TRBV2, with TRBD1 as a possible D gene (6 bases). The V end was cut by 2 bases, the J end by 3 bases, with 8 bases between. In germline, CDR1 is SNHLY, CDR2 FYNNEI. This CDR3 comprises 14 residues. Here the CDR3 DNA reads TGTGCCAGCAGTGAACAGGGGCTCAATCAGCCCCAGCATTTT. It specifies CASSEQGLNQPQHF.

The V gene is TRBV11-3, the J gene TRBJ2-1, with D perhaps being TRBD1 or TRBD2 (6 bases each). The CDR3 is 14 amino acids. Germline V lookup: CDR1 SGHNT, CDR2 YENEEA. Trimming stripped 3 bases from V and 12 bases from J, with 18 bases between. CDR3 protein: CASSLGDPGAGQFF. For the CDR3, the DNA is TGTGCCAGCAGCTTGGGGGACCCGGGGGCAGGGCAGTTCTTC.

This clone was observed once. V and J are TRBV5-1 and TRBJ1-2, with 10 bases lining up with TRBD1. The CDR3 loop spans 15 amino acids. J was trimmed by 5 bases and V by 4 bases; bases with no gene match: 8. CDR1 is SGHRS, CDR2 YFSETQ, per germline. CDR3 loop: CASSIRQGAMYGYTF. The DNA for the CDR3 is TGCGCCAGCAGCATACGACAGGGGGCTATGTATGGCTACACCTTC.

The chain uses TRBV28 and TRBJ2-3; 10 bases agree with TRBD2. The ends lost 3 bases at V and 4 bases at J; junction bases unmatched: 7. From germline, CDR1 is MDHEN and CDR2 SYDVKM. CDR3 length: 16 amino acids. This chain's CDR3 is CASSFSSGRNADTQYF. The CDR3 nucleotides read TGTGCCAGCAGTTTTTCTAGCGGGAGAAATGCAGATACGCAGTATTTT.

The gene calls are TRBV7-2 and TRBJ1-2; D not resolved. The CDR3 covers 15 residues. Germline V gene data show CDR1 as SGHTA and CDR2 as FQGNSA. Deletions cut 5 bases from V and 0 bases from J, with 13 bases between. The CDR3 loop reads CASSAREIPNYGYTF. The DNA of the CDR3 is TGTGCCAGCAGCGCAAGAGAAATACCTAACTATGGCTACACCTTC.

The chain carries TRBV7-2 and TRBJ2-7; D is possibly TRBD2 (6 bases). The CDR3 is 15 amino acids. The germline gives CDR1 SGHTA, CDR2 FQGNSA. V was trimmed by 2 bases and J by 2 bases, leaving 13 bases between them. CDR3 region: CASSLTGTLPYEQYF. The CDR3 nucleotides are TGTGCCAGCAGCTTAACCGGGACTCTTCCCTACGAGCAGTACTTC.

This clone was recorded only once. The J gene is TRBJ1-1, the V gene TRBV10-2; possible D gene TRBD1, 6 bases. This CDR3 is built from 16 residues. V lost 3 bases and J lost 5, with 19 bases in between. The germline V gene has CDR1 WSHSY and CDR2 SAAADI. CDR3 sequence (DNA): TGCGCCAGCAGTGAATTTTCCAGGGGAGTGCGGACTGAAGCTTTCTTT. It yields the protein CASSEFSRGVRTEAFF.

In DNA, the CDR3 is TGCGCCAGCAGCTTAGACACCTGGGGCAATGAGCAGTTCTTC. It codes for CASSLDTWGNEQFF. This sequence joins TRBV5-1 and TRBJ2-1; D is unresolved. Per germline, CDR1 SGHRS and CDR2 YFSETQ. The length of the CDR3 is 14 residues. V shed 2 bases and J shed 6 bases, with 12 bases lying between them. Combining the CDR3 with reference TRBV5-1 and TRBJ2-1 gives the whole variable domain KAGVTQTPRYLIKTRGQQVTLSCSPISGHRSVSWYQQTPGQGLQFLFEYFSETQRNKGNFPGRFSGRQFSNSRSEMNVSTLELGDSALYLCASSLDTWGNEQFFGPGTRLTVL.

The V gene is TRBV7-2, the J gene TRBJ2-7, with 8 bases aligning to TRBD2. This CDR3 is built from 15 residues. Germline loops: CDR1 SGHTA, CDR2 FQGNSA. Losses at the gene ends were 5 bases for V and 4 bases for J; bases not matched to a gene: 10. The CDR3 nucleotides read TGTGCCAGCAGCCCAGAAGCGGGGGCAGGGTACGAGCAGTACTTC. Protein sequence: CASSPEAGAGYEQYF. Complete variable domain (other parts from reference TRBV7-2 and TRBJ2-7): GAGVSQSPSNKVTEKGKDVELRCDPISGHTALYWYRQSLGQGLEFLIYFQGNSAPDKSGLPSDRFSAERTGGSVSTLTIQRTQQEDSAVYLCASSPEAGAGYEQYFGPGTRLTVT.

The chain has TRBV10-2 and TRBJ2-3, with 11 bases that match TRBD2. This CDR3 is built from 14 residues. Germline V gene data show CDR1 as WSHSY and CDR2 as SAAADI. V dropped 7 bases and J dropped 4; count of bases not matched to a gene: 4. This chain's CDR3 is CASNIAGGSDTQYF. For the CDR3, the DNA is TGCGCCAGCAATATAGCGGGAGGGTCAGATACGCAGTATTTT.